This T cell receptor beta chain came from a study of shared clonotypes between healthy human individuals. Findings of the study overall: Naive subsets tended to show greater estimated richness than memory subsets.

Comment on this clone: As yet, its antigen is unknown.

Assay: immunoSEQ multiplex PCR; the TCRdb copy retains only in-frame clones and omits some. The repertoire has 980,000 or so clones, around 80% of them found once; the top ten carry approximately 1.5%. The study separated CD4+ cells into CD45RA+ naive and CD45RA-negative memory subsets. The CDR3 length is 13 residues. Germline V gene data show CDR1 as SNHLY and CDR2 as FYNNEI. V was trimmed by 4 bases and J by 5 bases, leaving 9 bases between them. The chain links TRBV2 to TRBJ1-3; D is unclear. The TCR was taken from a man in his late teens or twenties in good health. Sequences were obtained from memory CD4+ T cells sorted from blood. The sample's subset: CD45RA-negative fraction. The CDR3 here is CASSGGERNTIYF. The DNA for the CDR3 is TGTGCCAGCAGTGGGGGAGAGAGAAACACCATATATTTT.